This record looks at one TCR beta chain sequence and its context. The entry originates in a study of blood T cell repertoires in COVID-19. Study as a whole: The United States, Italy and Spain supplied acute and convalescent COVID-19 samples. The analysed material was cDNA or gDNA that came from T cells, B-cell-depleted T cells, or PBMCs.

Original methodology: It was from reference gene primer amplification that nucleated cell counts were estimated. Sequencing was performed with immunoSEQ multiplex PCR; in TCRdb, only in-frame clones are kept and a portion is missing. The DNA was the basis for D and trimming; V, J and clone size are from that table. This sample has roughly 700,000 clones, with over 80% found just once. Germline CDR1 reads SGHTA; CDR2 reads FQGNSA. This CDR3 has 16 amino acids. V lost 4 bases, J lost 7 bases, and 22 bases lay in between. The receptor's source is a woman between 18 and 30 years old with acute or convalescent COVID-19. V is TRBV7-2 and J is TRBJ1-2; possibly TRBD1 for D (6 bases). Source material: peripheral blood. CDR3 protein: CASSSTLEQGARGYTF. CDR3 sequence (DNA): TGTGCCAGCAGCTCCACCCTAGAACAGGGTGCCCGTGGCTACACCTTC.